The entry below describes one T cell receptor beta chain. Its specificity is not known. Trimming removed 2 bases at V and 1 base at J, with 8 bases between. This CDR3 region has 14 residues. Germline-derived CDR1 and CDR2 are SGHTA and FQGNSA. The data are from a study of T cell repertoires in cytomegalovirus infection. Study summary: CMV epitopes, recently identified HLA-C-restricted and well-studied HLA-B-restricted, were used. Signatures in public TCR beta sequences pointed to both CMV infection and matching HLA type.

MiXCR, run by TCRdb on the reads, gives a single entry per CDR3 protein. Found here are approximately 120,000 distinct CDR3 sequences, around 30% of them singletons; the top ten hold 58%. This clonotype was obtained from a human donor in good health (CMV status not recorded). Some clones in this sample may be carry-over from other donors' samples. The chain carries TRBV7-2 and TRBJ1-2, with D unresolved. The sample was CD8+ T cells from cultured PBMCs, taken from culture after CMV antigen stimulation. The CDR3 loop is CASSLIGINYGYTF. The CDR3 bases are TGTGCCAGCAGCTTAATCGGAATTAACTATGGCTACACCTTC.